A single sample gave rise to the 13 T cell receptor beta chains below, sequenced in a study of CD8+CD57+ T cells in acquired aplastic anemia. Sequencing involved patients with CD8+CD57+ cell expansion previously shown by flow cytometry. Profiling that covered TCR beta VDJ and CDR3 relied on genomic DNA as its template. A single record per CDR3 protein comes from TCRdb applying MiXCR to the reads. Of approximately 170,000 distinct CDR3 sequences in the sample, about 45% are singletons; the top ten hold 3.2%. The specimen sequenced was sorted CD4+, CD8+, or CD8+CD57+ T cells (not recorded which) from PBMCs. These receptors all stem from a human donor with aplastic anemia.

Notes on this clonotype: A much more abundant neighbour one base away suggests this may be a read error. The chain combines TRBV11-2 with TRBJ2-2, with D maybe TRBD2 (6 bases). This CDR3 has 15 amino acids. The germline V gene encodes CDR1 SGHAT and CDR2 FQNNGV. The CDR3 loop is CASSFTGRGTGGLFF. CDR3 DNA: TGTGCCAGCAGCTTCACAGGTCGGGGCACCGGGGGGCTGTTTTTT.

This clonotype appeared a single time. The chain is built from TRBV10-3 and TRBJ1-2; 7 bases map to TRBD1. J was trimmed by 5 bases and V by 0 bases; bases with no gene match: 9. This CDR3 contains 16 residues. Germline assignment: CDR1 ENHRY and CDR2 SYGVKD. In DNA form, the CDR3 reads TGTGCCATCAGTGAGTCTCGGTTTGGGGGACAGTATGGCTACACCTTC. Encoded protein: CAISESRFGGQYGYTF.

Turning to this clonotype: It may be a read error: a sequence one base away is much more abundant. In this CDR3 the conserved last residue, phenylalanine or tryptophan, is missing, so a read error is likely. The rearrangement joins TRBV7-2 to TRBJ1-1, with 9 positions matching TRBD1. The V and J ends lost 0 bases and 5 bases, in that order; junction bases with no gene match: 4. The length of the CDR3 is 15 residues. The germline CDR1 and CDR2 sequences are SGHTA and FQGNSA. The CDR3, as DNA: TGTGCCAGCAGCTTAGCGGGGACAGGGTGGACTGAAGCTTTCTCT. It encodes CASSLAGTGWTEAFS.

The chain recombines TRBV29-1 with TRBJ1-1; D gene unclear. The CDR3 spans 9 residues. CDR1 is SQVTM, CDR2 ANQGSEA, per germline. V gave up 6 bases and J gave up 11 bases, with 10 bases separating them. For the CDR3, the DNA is TGCAGCGTATCTGGCGGTGCTTTCTTT. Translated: CSVSGGAFF.

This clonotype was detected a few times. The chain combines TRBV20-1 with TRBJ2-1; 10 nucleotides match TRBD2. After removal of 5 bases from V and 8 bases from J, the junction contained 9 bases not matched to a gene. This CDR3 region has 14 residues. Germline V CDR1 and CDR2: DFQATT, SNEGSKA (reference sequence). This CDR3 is CSAGGLAGVYEQFF. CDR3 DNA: TGCAGTGCTGGAGGTCTAGCGGGAGTCTATGAGCAGTTCTTC.

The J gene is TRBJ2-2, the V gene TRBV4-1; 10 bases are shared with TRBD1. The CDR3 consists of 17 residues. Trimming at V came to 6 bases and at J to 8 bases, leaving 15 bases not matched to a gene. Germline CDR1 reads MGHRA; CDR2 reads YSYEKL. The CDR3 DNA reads TGCGCCAGCAGTCAATCACCCCCGGGACAGGGGAAAGGGGAGCTGTTTTTT. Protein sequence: CASSQSPPGQGKGELFF.

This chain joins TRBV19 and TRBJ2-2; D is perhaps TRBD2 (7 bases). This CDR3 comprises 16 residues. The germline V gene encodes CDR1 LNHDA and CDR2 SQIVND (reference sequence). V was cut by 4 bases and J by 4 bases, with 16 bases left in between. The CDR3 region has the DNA TGTGCCAGTAGTAGGGGGGCGGGGGCTGGCACCGGGGAGCTGTTTTTT. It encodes CASSRGAGAGTGELFF. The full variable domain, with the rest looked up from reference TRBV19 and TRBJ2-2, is DGGITQSPKYLFRKEGQNVTLSCEQNLNHDAMYWYRQDPGQGLRLIYYSQIVNDFQKGDIAEGYSVSREKKESFPLTVTSAQKNPTAFYLCASSRGAGAGTGELFFGEGSRLTVL.

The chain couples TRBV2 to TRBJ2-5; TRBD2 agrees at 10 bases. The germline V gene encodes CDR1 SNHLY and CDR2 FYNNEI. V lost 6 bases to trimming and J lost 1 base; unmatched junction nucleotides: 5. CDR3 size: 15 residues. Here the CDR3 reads CASREPSGGQETQYF. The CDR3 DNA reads TGTGCCAGCAGAGAACCTAGCGGGGGCCAAGAGACCCAGTACTTC.

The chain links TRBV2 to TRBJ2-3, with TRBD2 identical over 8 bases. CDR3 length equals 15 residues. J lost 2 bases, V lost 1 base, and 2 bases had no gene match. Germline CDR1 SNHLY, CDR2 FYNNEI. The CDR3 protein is CASSEEAGATDTQYF. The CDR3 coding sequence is TGTGCCAGCAGTGAAGAAGCGGGGGCCACAGATACGCAGTATTTT. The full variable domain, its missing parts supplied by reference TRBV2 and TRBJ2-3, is EPEVTQTPSHQVTQMGQEVILRCVPISNHLYFYWYRQILGQKVEFLVSFYNNEISEKSEIFDDQFSVERPDGSNFTLKIRSTKLEDSAMYFCASSEEAGATDTQYFGPGTRLTVL.

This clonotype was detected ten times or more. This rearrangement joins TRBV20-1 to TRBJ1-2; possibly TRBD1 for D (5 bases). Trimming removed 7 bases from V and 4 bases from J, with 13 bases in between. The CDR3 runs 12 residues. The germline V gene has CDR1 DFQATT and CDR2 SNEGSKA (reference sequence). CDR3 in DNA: TGCAGTGGTGTAGGGGACTTCTATGGCTACACCTTC. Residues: CSGVGDFYGYTF.

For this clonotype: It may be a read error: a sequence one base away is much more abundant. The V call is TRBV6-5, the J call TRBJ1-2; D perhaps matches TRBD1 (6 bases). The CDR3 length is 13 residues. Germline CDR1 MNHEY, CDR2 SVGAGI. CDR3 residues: CASSSAGGPSSNF. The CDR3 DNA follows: TGTGCCAGCAGTTCCGCGGGGGGGCCTTCTTCGAACTTC.

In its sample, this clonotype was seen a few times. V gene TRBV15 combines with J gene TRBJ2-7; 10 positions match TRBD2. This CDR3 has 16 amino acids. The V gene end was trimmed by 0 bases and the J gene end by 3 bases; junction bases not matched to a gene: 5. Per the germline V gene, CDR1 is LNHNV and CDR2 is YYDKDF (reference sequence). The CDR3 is CATSRDHASGSYEQYF. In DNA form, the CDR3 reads TGTGCCACCAGCAGAGATCACGCTAGCGGGAGCTACGAGCAGTACTTC. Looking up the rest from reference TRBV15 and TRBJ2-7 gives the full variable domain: DAMVIQNPRYQVTQFGKPVTLSCSQTLNHNVMYWYQQKSSQAPKLLFHYYDKDFNNEADTPDNFQSRRPNTSFCFLDIRSPGLGDTAMYLCATSRDHASGSYEQYFGPGTRLTVT.

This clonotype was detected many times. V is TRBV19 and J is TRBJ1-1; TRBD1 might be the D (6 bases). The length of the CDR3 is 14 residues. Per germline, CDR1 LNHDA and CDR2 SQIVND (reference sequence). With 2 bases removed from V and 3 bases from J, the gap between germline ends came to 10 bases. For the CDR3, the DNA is TGTGCCAGTAGTATAAAACAGGGATACACTGAAGCTTTCTTT. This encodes CASSIKQGYTEAFF.